The next 11 T cell receptor beta chains were all read from a single sample in a study of low-dose radiotherapy and immunotherapy resistance in tumors. Described time point: before trial treatment. First-strand cDNA used TRAV- and TRBV-specific primers, covering alpha and beta chains. Using a constant-region primer together with a V-primer adapter, TCRs were subjected to around 20 PCR cycles of amplification. TCRdb reanalysed the reads using MiXCR and keeps one entry per CDR3 protein. The sample lists about 60,000 distinct CDR3 sequences; approximately 25% were seen once. This material consisted of PBMCs, taken before treatment. All receptors derive from a male donor with prostate cancer.

This clonotype was counted a few times. The chain recombines TRBV12-3 or TRBV12-4 with TRBJ2-1; D possibly matches TRBD1 or TRBD2 (5 bases each). Trimming pared 4 bases from V and 9 bases from J, leaving 7 bases between. The CDR3 extends over 11 amino acids. DNA of the CDR3: TGTGCCAGCAGTTGGGGGAGTGAGCAGTTCTTC. This sequence encodes CASSWGSEQFF.

This chain uses TRBV3-1 with TRBJ1-4, with D perhaps matching TRBD1 (6 bases). The V end was cut by 5 bases, the J end by 0 bases, with 10 bases between. The germline CDR1 and CDR2 sequences are LGHDT and YNNKEL (reference sequence). This CDR3 has 15 residues. Here the CDR3 DNA reads TGTGCCAGCAGCGCGGACAGTCCAACTAATGAAAAACTGTTTTTT. This sequence encodes CASSADSPTNEKLFF. The entire variable domain, with the rest obtained from reference TRBV3-1 and TRBJ1-4, is as follows: DTAVSQTPKYLVTQMGNDKSIKCEQNLGHDTMYWYKQDSKKFLKIMFSYNNKELIINETVPNRFSPKSPDKAHLNLHINSLELGDSAVYFCASSADSPTNEKLFFGSGTQLSVL.

This clonotype came up many times. V gene TRBV2 combines with J gene TRBJ2-5, with D possibly being TRBD1 (6 bases). This CDR3 contains 14 residues. The germline V and J ends were trimmed by 7 bases and 1 base, with 13 bases remaining between them. Germline lookup yields CDR1 SNHLY and CDR2 FYNNEI. In DNA form, the CDR3 reads TGTGCCAGCAACGGATTGACAGGCCAAGAGACCCAGTACTTC. Its translation: CASNGLTGQETQYF.

This clonotype occurred many times. The chain uses TRBV29-1 and TRBJ1-1; maybe TRBD1 (6 bases). The length of the CDR3 is 12 residues. From germline, CDR1 is SQVTM and CDR2 ANQGSEA. V lost 6 bases and J 6 bases, leaving 14 bases between the germline ends. The CDR3 bases are TGCAGCGTCGAGGGGGGAGGGGCTGAAGCTTTCTTT. Translated: CSVEGGGAEAFF.

This clonotype was detected many times. V gene TRBV11-2 combines with J gene TRBJ2-1; 8 nucleotides agree with TRBD1. V dropped 5 bases and J dropped 6; count of bases not matched to a gene: 9. Germline V gene sequence: CDR1 SGHAT, CDR2 FQNNGV. The CDR3 is made up of 15 amino acids. The CDR3 coding sequence is TGTGCCAGCAGCAACCGACAGGGGCAGGGCAATGAGCAGTTCTTC. It yields the protein CASSNRQGQGNEQFF.

The V call is TRBV11-2, the J call TRBJ2-3, with D unresolved. The CDR3 spans 16 residues. Trimming removed 0 bases from V and 0 bases from J, with 10 bases in between. Germline CDR1 and CDR2: SGHAT and FQNNGV. CDR3 DNA: TGTGCCAGCAGCTTAGAGCCGGGTTTTAGCACAGATACGCAGTATTTT. The encoded protein is CASSLEPGFSTDTQYF.

This clonotype appeared many times. V and J are TRBV6-4 and TRBJ2-5; D possibly corresponds to TRBD2 (6 bases). The V end was cut by 8 bases, the J end by 4 bases, with 14 bases between. The CDR3 has 13 residues. Germline V gives CDR1 MRHNA, CDR2 SNTAGT. The DNA for the CDR3 is TGTGCCAGCGCGCGGGACGGGCGAGAGACCCAGTACTTC. Protein product: CASARDGRETQYF.

In its sample, this clonotype was seen many times. V and J are TRBV29-1 and TRBJ2-3; TRBD2 aligns across 7 bases. The germline CDR1 and CDR2 sequences are SQVTM and ANQGSEA. After removal of 7 bases from V and 0 bases from J, the junction contained 13 bases not matched to a gene. This CDR3 contains 16 residues. The CDR3: CSARTTSEHSTDTQYF. DNA for the CDR3: TGCAGCGCCAGAACTACTAGCGAACATAGCACAGATACGCAGTATTTT.

As for this clonotype: This sequence is one base from a far larger clone and is likely a read error. The rearrangement uses TRBV18 and TRBJ2-1; 12 nucleotides match TRBD2. The CDR3 has 15 residues. J was trimmed by 10 bases and V by 3 bases; bases with no gene match: 7. Germline CDR1 reads KGHSH; CDR2 reads LQKENI. The CDR3 nucleotides read TGTGCCAGCTCACCGACTAGCGGGGGCTCAGGCGAGCAGTTCTTC. The encoded protein is CASSPTSGGSGEQFF. The full variable domain, in which reference TRBV18 and TRBJ2-1 provide the parts outside the CDR3, is NAGVMQNPRHLVRRRGQEARLRCSPMKGHSHVYWYRQLPEEGLKFMVYLQKENIIDESGMPKERFSAEFPKEGPSILRIQQVVRGDSAAYFCASSPTSGGSGEQFFGPGTRLTVL.

This clonotype was found many times. The V and J genes are TRBV9 and TRBJ1-3; weak D call: TRBD1 (5 bases). Trimming took 0 bases from V and 0 from J, leaving 10 bases between them. Germline CDR1 SGDLS, CDR2 YYNGEE. The CDR3 extends over 16 amino acids. Here the CDR3 DNA reads TGTGCCAGCAGCGTAGGGGGACGGAGCTCTGGAAACACCATATATTTT. This gives the protein CASSVGGRSSGNTIYF.

About this clonotype: Germline is not matched at one junction end, which may reflect a read error. The rearrangement links TRBV28 to TRBJ1-2; no reliable D call. This CDR3 has 10 amino acids. Germline V gene lookup returns CDR1 MDHEN and CDR2 SYDVKM. The CDR3 nucleotides read TGTGCCAGCAGTTTCCATGGCCACACCTTC. It specifies CASSFHGHTF.